This TCR beta chain was recorded in a study of cytomegalovirus exposure and HLA in healthy donors. Germline V gene sequence: CDR1 SGHVS, CDR2 FQNEAQ. This CDR3 is 14 amino acids long. Germline trimming cut 1 base from V and 6 bases from J; bases unmatched to any gene: 2. Amplification used 60 Vbeta primers and 13 Jbeta primers. Produced via immunoSEQ multiplex PCR; TCRdb's table is partial and in-frame only. The data show about 130,000 clones, less than 80% seen once. The clonotype comes from a man aged 40-55 years in good health and CMV-seropositive. The rearrangement joins TRBV7-8 to TRBJ2-7, with 11 nucleotides matching TRBD2. Material: PBMCs. This CDR3 is CASSLVGTSGEQYF. CDR3 in DNA: TGTGCCAGCAGCTTAGTAGGGACTAGCGGCGAGCAGTACTTC.